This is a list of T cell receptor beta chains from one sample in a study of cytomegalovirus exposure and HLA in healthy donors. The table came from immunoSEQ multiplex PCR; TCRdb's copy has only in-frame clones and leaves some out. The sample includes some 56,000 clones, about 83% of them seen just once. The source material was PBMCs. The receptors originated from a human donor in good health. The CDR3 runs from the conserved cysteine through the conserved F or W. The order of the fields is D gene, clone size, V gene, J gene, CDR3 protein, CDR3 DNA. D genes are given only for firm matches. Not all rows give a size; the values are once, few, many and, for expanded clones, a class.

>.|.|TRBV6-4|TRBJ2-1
CASSDSPPTGEQFF
TGTGCCAGCAGTGACTCCCCGCCGACGGGAGAGCAGTTCTTC
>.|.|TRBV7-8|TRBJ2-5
CASSTRRGSQETQYF
TGTGCCAGCAGTACTAGGAGGGGCAGCCAAGAGACCCAGTACTTC
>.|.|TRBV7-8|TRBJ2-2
CASSLRGIGTGELFF
TGTGCCAGCAGCTTAAGGGGGATTGGCACCGGGGAGCTGTTTTTT
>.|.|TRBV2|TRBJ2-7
CASTQDGTGYEQYF
TGTGCCAGCACTCAAGACGGCACAGGCTACGAGCAGTACTTC
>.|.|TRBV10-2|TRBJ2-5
CATNSNQETQYF
TGCGCCACCAATTCCAACCAAGAGACCCAGTACTTC
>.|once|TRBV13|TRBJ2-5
CASSLDGRAGRQETQYF
TGTGCCAGCAGCTTAGATGGTAGAGCGGGCCGCCAAGAGACCCAGTACTTC
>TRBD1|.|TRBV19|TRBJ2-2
CASSIVLHRGPHTGELFF
TGTGCCAGTAGTATAGTTCTCCACAGGGGTCCACACACCGGGGAGCTGTTTTTT
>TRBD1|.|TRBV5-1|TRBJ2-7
CASSAGQVNSYEQYF
TGCGCCAGCAGCGCGGGACAGGTTAACTCCTACGAGCAGTACTTC
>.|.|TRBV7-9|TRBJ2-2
CSSFHSGRGELFF
TGTTCCAGCTTTCACAGTGGGAGAGGGGAGCTGTTTTTT
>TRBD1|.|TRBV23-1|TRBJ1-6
CASSHSTRQGANSPLHF
TGCGCCAGCAGTCATTCAACAAGACAGGGGGCGAATTCACCCCTCCACTTT
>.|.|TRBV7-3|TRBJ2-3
CASSPRRTSTDTQYF
TGTGCCAGCAGCCCTCGACGGACTAGCACAGATACGCAGTATTTT
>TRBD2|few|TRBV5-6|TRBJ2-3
CASSSPAGTSGRDTQYF
TGTGCCAGCAGCTCCCCGGCCGGGACTAGTGGGAGAGATACGCAGTATTTT
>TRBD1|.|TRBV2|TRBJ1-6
CASSTGTGNSPLHF
TGTGCCAGCAGTACGGGGACAGGAAATTCACCCCTCCACTTT
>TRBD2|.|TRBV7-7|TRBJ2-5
CAIGTSGRRDGETQYF
TGTGCTATCGGGACTAGCGGGAGGCGCGACGGGGAGACCCAGTACTTC
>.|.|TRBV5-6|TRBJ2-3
CASSLRQFPIRQYF
TGTGCCAGCAGCCTACGACAATTCCCAATCAGGCAGTATTTT
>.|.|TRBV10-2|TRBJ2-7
CASSTDHSYEQYF
TGCGCCAGCAGTACAGACCACTCCTACGAGCAGTACTTC
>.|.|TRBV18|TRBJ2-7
CASSPPVGHEQYF
TGTGCCAGCTCACCACCGGTGGGGCACGAGCAGTACTTC
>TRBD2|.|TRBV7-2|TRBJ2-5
CASSRREGTQYF
TGTGCCAGCAGCCGCCGGGAGGGGACCCAGTACTTC
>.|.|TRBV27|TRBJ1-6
CASSFEGGYNSPLHF
TGTGCCAGCAGTTTTGAGGGAGGTTATAATTCACCCCTCCACTTT
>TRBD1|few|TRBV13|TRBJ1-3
CASQTVRQGPGNTIYF
TGTGCCAGCCAAACCGTGAGACAGGGCCCTGGAAACACCATATATTTT
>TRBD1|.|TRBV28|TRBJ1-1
CASSPRQGARTEAFF
TGTGCCAGCAGTCCCAGACAGGGGGCGAGGACTGAAGCTTTCTTT
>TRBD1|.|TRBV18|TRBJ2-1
CASSPKSGQGPEQFF
TGTGCCAGCTCACCAAAATCGGGACAGGGCCCTGAGCAGTTCTTC
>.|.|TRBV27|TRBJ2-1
CASSRAAFPYNEQFF
TGTGCCAGCAGTCGAGCAGCGTTCCCCTACAATGAGCAGTTCTTC
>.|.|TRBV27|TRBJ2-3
CASSSLGQPDTQYF
TGTGCCAGCAGTTCTTTGGGACAACCAGATACGCAGTATTTT
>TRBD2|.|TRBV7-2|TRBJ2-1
CASSLVGSGYNEQFF
TGTGCCAGCAGCTTAGTGGGTAGCGGGTACAATGAGCAGTTCTTC
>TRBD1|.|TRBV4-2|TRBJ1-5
CASSPQVGTGGQPQHF
TGTGCCAGCAGCCCTCAGGTCGGGACAGGGGGCCAGCCCCAGCATTTT
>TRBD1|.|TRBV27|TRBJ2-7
CASSAGQGFHEQYF
TGTGCCAGCAGTGCGGGACAGGGGTTCCACGAGCAGTACTTC
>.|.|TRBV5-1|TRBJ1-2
CASSLVAQGTTQRNYGYTF
TGCGCCAGCAGCTTGGTAGCCCAAGGGACAACACAGAGAAACTATGGCTACACCTTC
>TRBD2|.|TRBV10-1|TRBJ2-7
CASSESSGENYEQYF
TGCGCCAGCAGTGAGAGTAGCGGGGAGAACTACGAGCAGTACTTC
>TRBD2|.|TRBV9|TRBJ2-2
CASSAHSGAPGRAGELFF
TGTGCCAGCAGCGCCCATAGCGGGGCCCCCGGGAGGGCCGGGGAGCTGTTTTTT
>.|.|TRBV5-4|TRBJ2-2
CATTGQNTGELFF
TGTGCTACGACGGGACAGAACACCGGGGAGCTGTTTTTT
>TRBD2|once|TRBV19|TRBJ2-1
CASSNWGRARNEQFF
TGTGCCAGTTCAAATTGGGGGAGGGCCCGCAATGAGCAGTTCTTC
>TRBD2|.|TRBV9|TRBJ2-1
CASSEKRESYNEQFF
TGTGCCAGCAGCGAAAAGCGGGAGAGTTACAATGAGCAGTTCTTC
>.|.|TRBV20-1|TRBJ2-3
CSARFADTQYF
TGCAGTGCTAGATTCGCAGATACGCAGTATTTT
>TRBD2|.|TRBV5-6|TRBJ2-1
CASSLGLAGNNEQFF
TGTGCCAGCAGCTTAGGCCTAGCGGGCAACAATGAGCAGTTCTTC
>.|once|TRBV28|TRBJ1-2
CASSLSDSLGYTF
TGTGCCAGCAGTTTATCGGACAGTCTCGGCTACACCTTC
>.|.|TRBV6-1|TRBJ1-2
CASSEEEGYHGYTF
TGTGCCAGCAGTGAAGAGGAGGGTTATCATGGCTACACCTTC
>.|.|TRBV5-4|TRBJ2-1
CASSVDNYNEQFF
TGTGCCAGCAGCGTGGACAACTACAATGAGCAGTTCTTC
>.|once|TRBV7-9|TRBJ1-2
CASSLSIAGNYGYTF
TGTGCCAGCAGCTTAAGTATAGCAGGGAACTATGGCTACACCTTC
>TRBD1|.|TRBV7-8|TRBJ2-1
CASSPRLGQGSYNEQFF
TGTGCCAGCAGCCCCCGATTAGGACAGGGCTCCTACAATGAGCAGTTCTTC
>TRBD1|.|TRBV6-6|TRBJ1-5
CASSHGTENQPQHF
TGTGCCAGCAGCCACGGGACAGAAAATCAGCCCCAGCATTTT
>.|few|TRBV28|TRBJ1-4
CASRTVNFNEKLFF
TGTGCCAGCAGGACAGTGAATTTCAATGAAAAACTGTTTTTT
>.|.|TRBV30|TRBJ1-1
CAWSARANTEAFF
TGTGCCTGGAGTGCCAGGGCCAACACTGAAGCTTTCTTT
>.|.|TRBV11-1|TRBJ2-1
CASSLFSNEQFF
TGTGCCAGCAGCTTATTTAGCAATGAGCAGTTCTTC
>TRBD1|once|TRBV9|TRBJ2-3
CASSVGSGTGGADTQYF
TGTGCCAGCAGCGTAGGGTCCGGGACAGGAGGCGCAGATACGCAGTATTTT
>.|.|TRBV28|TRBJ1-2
CAAIDQYYGYTF
TGTGCCGCAATCGATCAGTACTATGGCTACACCTTC
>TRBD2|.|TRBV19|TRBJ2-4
CASSRGGADKNIQYF
TGTGCCAGTAGTCGGGGGGGCGCGGACAAAAACATTCAGTACTTC
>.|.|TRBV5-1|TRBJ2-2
CASRQGFNTGELFF
TGCGCCAGCAGACAGGGTTTCAACACCGGGGAGCTGTTTTTT
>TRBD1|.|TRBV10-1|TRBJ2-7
CASSGQGSYEQYF
TGCGCCAGCAGTGGACAGGGGAGCTACGAGCAGTACTTC
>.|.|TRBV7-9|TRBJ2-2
CASSLVRRGRAGELFF
TGTGCCAGCAGCTTAGTTCGGAGGGGCAGGGCCGGGGAGCTGTTTTTT